This T cell receptor (beta chain) is from a study of Graves' ophthalmopathy and Graves' hyperthyroidism. Study-wide findings and caveats: Among thyroid clonotypes expanded above 0.001 frequency, most also appeared in blood.

This clonotype has at least ten counts. Its antigen is as yet unknown. Germline V gives CDR1 SGHVS, CDR2 FQNEAQ. The V end was cut by 4 bases, the J end by 1 base, with 13 bases between. This CDR3 contains 15 residues. The study amplified TCR beta CDR3 regions using RNA transcripts. After a first-round RT-PCR with HTBI primers, a second-round multiplex PCR was run. TCRdb re-analysed the multiplex PCR reads in MiXCR, keeping a single row per CDR3 protein. The repertoire holds about 220,000 distinct CDR3 sequences, with roughly a fifth as singletons. Excluded: other autoimmune disease, uncontrolled infection, pregnancy or lactation.

The source is a woman aged 50 to 65 with Graves' ophthalmopathy. The V and J genes are TRBV7-8 and TRBJ1-1, with D possibly TRBD1 on 6 matching bases. Material for sequencing was peripheral blood. The CDR3 loop reads CASSWNRAGNTEAFF. The CDR3 DNA is TGTGCCAGCAGCTGGAACAGGGCGGGGAACACTGAAGCTTTCTTT.